The sequence of this TCR beta chain was determined in a study of radiotherapy plus CTLA-4 blockade in lung cancer (dated by TCRdb to 2016 to 2018). A note on the overall study: Among enrolled patients, under 20% had an objective response and 31% reached disease control. General findings and caveats noted by the study authors: Early dynamic changes in blood T cell clones, together with increased serum interferon-beta after radiation, were reported as the strongest predictors of response. After treatment with radiotherapy and ipilimumab, TCR clones that came from tumors expanded in the peripheral blood.

The table lists this clone with a count of one. Its antigen is currently not known. Nothing much larger sits one base from this clone, and base qualities are not available. From the cysteine through the phenylalanine, the CDR3 covers 14 amino acids. Only the CDR3 region is kept as DNA, spanning 42 bases read in frame from base 1. V is clipped by 4 bases and J by 0 bases, and the sequence between their germline boundaries is 11 bases long. The germline V gene yields SGHDT for CDR1 and YYEEEE for CDR2. In this study, focal radiation therapy paired with CTLA-4 blockade (ipilimumab) was tested in patients who had chemo-refractory metastatic non-small-cell lung cancer. Libraries were prepared through the immunoSEQ multiplex PCR assay. TCRdb took this table from immuneACCESS and kept in-frame rearrangements with V and J called. Such tables lack part of the clones; where checked against another copy, unresolved V genes explain under half of the gap, and the rest is unexplained. This sample gives tens of thousands of clones in total; about 80% of them show up just once. The top ten hold under 9% of the sample.

This chain is built from TRBV5-6 and TRBJ2-7, with no reliable assignment of the D segment. The sequencing here drew on peripheral blood, taken from a patient treated with radiotherapy plus ipilimumab. The TCR sequence derives from a human donor with non-small cell lung cancer who had a complete response to radiotherapy plus ipilimumab. The nucleotide sequence reads TGTGCCAGCAGCCTGAGGCTAAGCTCCTACGAGCAGTACTTC. Translated, it reads CASSLRLSSYEQYF.